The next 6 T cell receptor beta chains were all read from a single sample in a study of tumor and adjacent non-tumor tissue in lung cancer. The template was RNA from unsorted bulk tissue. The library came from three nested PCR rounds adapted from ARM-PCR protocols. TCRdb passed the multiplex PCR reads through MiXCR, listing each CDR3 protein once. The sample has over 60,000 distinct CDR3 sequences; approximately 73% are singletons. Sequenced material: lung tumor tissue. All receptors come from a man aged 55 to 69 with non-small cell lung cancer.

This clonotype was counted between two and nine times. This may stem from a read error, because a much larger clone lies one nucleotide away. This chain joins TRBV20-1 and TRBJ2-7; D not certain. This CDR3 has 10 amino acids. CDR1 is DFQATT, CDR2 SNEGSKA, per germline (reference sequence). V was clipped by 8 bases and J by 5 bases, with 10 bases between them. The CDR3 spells CSTALNEQYF. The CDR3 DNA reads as TGCAGTACTGCCCTAAACGAGCAGTACTTC.

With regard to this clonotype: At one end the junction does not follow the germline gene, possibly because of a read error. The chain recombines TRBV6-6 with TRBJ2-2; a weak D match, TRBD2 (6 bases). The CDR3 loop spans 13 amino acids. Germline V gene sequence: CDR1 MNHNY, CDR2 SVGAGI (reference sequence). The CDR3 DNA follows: TGTGTCAGCAGTTACTCGGGGGCCGGGGAGCTGTTTTTT. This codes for CVSSYSGAGELFF.

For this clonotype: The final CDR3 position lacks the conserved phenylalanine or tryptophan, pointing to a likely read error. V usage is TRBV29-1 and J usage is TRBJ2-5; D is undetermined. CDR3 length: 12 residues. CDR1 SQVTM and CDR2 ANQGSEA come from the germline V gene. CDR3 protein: CSVEALQETQYL. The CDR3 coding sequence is TGCAGTGTTGAAGCACTACAAGAGACCCAGTACTTA.

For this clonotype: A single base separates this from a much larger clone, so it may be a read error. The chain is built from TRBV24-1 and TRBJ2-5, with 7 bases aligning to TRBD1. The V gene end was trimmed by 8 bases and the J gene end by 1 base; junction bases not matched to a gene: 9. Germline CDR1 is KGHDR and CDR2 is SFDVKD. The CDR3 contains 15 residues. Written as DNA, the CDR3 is TGTGCCACCATTGAGGCCGGGACAGCCCAAGAGACCCAGTACTTC. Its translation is CATIEAGTAQETQYF.

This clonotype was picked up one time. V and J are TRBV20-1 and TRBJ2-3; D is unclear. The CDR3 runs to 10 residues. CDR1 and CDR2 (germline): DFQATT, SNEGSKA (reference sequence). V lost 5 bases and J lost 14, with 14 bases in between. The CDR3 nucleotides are TGCAGTGCTCGGTCAGATACACTGTATTTT. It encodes CSARSDTLYF.

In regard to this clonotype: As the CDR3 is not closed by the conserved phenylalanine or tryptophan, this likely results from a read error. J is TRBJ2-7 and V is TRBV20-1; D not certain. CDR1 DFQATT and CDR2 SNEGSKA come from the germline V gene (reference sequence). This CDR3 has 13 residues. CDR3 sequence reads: CSATETRVYVQYY. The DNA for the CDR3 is TGCAGTGCCACCGAGACACGAGTTTACGTGCAGTACTAC.